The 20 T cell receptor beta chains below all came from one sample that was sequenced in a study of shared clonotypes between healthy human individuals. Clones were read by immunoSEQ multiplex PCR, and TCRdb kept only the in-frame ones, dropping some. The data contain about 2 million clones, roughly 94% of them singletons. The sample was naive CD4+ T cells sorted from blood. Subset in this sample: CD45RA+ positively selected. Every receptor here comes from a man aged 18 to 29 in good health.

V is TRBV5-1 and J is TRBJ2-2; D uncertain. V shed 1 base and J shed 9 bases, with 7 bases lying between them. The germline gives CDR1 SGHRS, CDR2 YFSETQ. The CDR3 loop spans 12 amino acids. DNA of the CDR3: TGCGCCAGCAGCTTGTGGGGTTGGGAGCTGTTTTTT. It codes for CASSLWGWELFF.

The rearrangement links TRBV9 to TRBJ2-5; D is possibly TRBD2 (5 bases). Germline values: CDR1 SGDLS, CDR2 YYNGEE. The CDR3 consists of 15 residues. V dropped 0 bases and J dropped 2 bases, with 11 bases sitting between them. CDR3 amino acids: CASSVGIALQETQYF. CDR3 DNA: TGTGCCAGCAGCGTAGGGATAGCGCTACAAGAGACCCAGTACTTC.

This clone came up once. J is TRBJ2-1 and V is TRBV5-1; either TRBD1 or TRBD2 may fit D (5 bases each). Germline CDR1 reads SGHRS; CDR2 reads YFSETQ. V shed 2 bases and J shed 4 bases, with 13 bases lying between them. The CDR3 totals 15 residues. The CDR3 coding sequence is TGCGCCAGCAGCTTAGGGACGGCAGCTTACAATGAGCAGTTCTTC. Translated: CASSLGTAAYNEQFF.

In DNA, the CDR3 is TGTGCCAGTAGCACTAGACAGGGGCTTGGCTACACCTTC. Residues: CASSTRQGLGYTF. The chain is built from TRBV19 and TRBJ1-2, with TRBD1 matching over 8 bases. The CDR3 has 13 residues. The J segment lost 7 bases and the V segment lost 6 bases, leaving 7 bases of the junction unmatched. Germline V gene lookup returns CDR1 LNHDA and CDR2 SQIVND (reference sequence).

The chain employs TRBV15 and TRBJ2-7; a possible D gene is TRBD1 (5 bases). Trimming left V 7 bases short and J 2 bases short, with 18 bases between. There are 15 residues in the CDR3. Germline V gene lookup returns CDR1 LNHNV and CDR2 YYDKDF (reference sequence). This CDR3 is CATTQRQGSPYEQYF. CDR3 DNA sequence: TGTGCCACCACCCAACGTCAGGGTTCACCCTACGAGCAGTACTTC.

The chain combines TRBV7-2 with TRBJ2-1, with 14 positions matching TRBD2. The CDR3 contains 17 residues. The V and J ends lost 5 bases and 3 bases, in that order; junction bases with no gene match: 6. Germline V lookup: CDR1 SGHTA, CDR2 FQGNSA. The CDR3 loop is CASSHYGTSGSYNEQFF. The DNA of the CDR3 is TGTGCCAGCAGCCATTACGGGACTAGCGGGAGCTACAATGAGCAGTTCTTC. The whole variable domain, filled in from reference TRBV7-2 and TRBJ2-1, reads GAGVSQSPSNKVTEKGKDVELRCDPISGHTALYWYRQSLGQGLEFLIYFQGNSAPDKSGLPSDRFSAERTGGSVSTLTIQRTQQEDSAVYLCASSHYGTSGSYNEQFFGPGTRLTVL.

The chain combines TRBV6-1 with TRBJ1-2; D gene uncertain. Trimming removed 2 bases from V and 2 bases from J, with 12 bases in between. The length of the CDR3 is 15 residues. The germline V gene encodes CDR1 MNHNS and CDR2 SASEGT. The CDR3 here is CASSEQVLTNYGYTF. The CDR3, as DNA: TGTGCCAGCAGTGAACAGGTTCTTACGAACTATGGCTACACCTTC.

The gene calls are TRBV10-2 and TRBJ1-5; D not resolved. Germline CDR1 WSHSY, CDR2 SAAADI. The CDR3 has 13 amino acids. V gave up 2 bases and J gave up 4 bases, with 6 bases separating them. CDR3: CASSEEPNQPQHF. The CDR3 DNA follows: TGCGCCAGCAGTGAGGAACCTAATCAGCCCCAGCATTTT.

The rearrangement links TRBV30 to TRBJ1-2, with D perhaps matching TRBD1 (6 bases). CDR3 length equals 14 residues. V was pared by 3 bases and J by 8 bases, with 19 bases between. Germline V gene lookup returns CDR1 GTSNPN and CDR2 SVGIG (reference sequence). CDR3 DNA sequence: TGTGCCTGGAGCGATTTGACAGGAATGAACGGCTACACCTTC. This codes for CAWSDLTGMNGYTF.

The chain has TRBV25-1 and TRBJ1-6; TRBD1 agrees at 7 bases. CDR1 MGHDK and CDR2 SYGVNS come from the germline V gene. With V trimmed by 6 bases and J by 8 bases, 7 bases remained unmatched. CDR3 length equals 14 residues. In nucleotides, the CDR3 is TGTGCCAGCAGCCAGACAGGGATGTATTCACCCCTCCACTTT. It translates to CASSQTGMYSPLHF.

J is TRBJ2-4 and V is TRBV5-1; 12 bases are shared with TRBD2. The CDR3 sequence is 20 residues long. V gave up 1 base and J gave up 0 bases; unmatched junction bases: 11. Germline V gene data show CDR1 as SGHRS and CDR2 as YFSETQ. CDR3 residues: CASSLTPTSGSGQAKNIQYF. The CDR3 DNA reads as TGCGCCAGCAGCTTGACCCCGACTAGCGGGAGCGGACAAGCCAAAAACATTCAGTACTTC.

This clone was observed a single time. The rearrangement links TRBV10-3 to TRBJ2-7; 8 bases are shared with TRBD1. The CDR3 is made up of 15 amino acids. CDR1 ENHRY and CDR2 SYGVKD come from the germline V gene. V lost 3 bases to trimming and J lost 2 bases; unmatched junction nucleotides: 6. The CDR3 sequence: CAISETGGSTYEQYF. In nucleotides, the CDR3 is TGTGCCATCAGTGAAACAGGGGGTTCCACCTACGAGCAGTACTTC.

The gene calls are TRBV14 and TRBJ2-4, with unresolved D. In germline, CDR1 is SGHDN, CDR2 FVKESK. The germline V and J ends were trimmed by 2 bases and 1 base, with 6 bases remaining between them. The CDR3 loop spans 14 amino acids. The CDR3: CASSQPGAKNIQYF. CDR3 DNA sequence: TGTGCCAGCAGCCAACCCGGCGCCAAAAACATTCAGTACTTC.

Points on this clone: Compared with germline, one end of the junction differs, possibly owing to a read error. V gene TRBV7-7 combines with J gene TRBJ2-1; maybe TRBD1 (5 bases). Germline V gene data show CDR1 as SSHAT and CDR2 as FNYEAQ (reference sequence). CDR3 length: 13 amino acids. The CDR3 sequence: CASSLDTNNEQFF. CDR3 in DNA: TGTGCTAGCAGCTTGGACACCAACAATGAGCAGTTCTTC.

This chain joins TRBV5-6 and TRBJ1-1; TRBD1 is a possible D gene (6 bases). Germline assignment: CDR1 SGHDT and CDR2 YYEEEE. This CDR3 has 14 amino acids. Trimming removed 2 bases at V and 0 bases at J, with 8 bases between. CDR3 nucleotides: TGTGCCAGCAGCTTCGGGGGCCTGAACACTGAAGCTTTCTTT. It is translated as CASSFGGLNTEAFF.

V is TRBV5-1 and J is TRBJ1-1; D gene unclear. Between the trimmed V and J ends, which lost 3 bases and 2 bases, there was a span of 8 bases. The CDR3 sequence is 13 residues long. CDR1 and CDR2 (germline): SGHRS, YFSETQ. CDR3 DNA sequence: TGCGCCAGCAGCTCCTCAGTTAACACTGAAGCTTTCTTT. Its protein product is CASSSSVNTEAFF.

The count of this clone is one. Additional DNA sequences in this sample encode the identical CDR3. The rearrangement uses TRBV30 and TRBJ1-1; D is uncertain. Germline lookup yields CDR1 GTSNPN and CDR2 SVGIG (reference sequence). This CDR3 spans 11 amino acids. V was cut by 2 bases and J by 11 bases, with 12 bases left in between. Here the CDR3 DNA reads TGTGCCTGGAGTCCGGGAAGGGAGGCTTTCTTT. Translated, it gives CAWSPGREAFF.

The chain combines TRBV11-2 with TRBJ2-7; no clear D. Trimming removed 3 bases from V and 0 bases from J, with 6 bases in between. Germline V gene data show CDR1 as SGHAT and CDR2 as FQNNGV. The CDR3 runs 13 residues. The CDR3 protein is CASSLINSYEQYF. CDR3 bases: TGTGCCAGCAGCTTGATAAACTCCTACGAGCAGTACTTC.

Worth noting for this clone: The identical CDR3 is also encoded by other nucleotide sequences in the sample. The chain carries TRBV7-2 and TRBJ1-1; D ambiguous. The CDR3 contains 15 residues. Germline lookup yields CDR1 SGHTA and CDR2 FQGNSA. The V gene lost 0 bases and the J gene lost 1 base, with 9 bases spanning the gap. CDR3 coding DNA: TGTGCCAGCAGCTTAGCCGGAACAGCGAACACTGAAGCTTTCTTT. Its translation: CASSLAGTANTEAFF.

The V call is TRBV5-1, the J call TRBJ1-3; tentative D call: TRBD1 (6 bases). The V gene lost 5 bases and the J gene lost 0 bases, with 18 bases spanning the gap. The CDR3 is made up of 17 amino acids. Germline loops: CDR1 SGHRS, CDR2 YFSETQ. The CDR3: CASRRANGGFSGNTIYF. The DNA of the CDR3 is TGCGCCAGCAGGAGGGCCAACGGGGGCTTCTCTGGAAACACCATATATTTT.